One and the same sample provided the 31 T cell receptor beta chains below, sequenced in a study of cytomegalovirus exposure and HLA in healthy donors. PCR employed 60 Vbeta and 13 Jbeta primers. TCRdb's table, derived via immunoSEQ multiplex PCR, lists solely in-frame clones and lacks some. The sample spans around 140,000 clones; the ten largest clones claim 0.9% to 1%. The sample taken for sequencing was PBMCs. The receptors originated from a male donor in good health and CMV-seronegative.

In DNA form, the CDR3 reads TGCAGCGCTCGGGACAGTTCAACTAATGAAAAACTGTTTTTT. Protein sequence: CSARDSSTNEKLFF. The chain uses TRBV29-1 and TRBJ1-4; 7 bases are a match to TRBD1. The CDR3 consists of 14 residues. Germline V gene lookup returns CDR1 SQVTM and CDR2 ANQGSEA. Trimming cost V 7 bases and J 0 bases; bases outside gene matches: 5.

V gene TRBV30 combines with J gene TRBJ2-7; TRBD1 matches at 7 bases. This CDR3 region has 16 residues. From germline, CDR1 is GTSNPN and CDR2 SVGIG (reference sequence). The junction had 13 bases not matched to a gene; V was cut back by 2 bases and J by 3 bases. The CDR3 region is CAWSPKPGQTDYEQYF. Here the CDR3 DNA reads TGTGCCTGGAGTCCCAAACCGGGACAGACCGACTACGAGCAGTACTTC.

This chain joins TRBV19 and TRBJ2-6, with a tentative D call TRBD2 (6 bases). This CDR3 has 12 residues. Germline CDR1 LNHDA, CDR2 SQIVND (reference sequence). V was cut by 5 bases and J by 12 bases, with 11 bases left in between. CDR3 in amino acids: CASSRDSGVLTF. The DNA of the CDR3 is TGTGCCAGTAGTCGGGACTCCGGCGTCCTGACTTTC.

The chain carries TRBV6-1 and TRBJ1-5; the D is unclear. Trimming took 2 bases from V and 7 from J, leaving 18 bases between them. Looked up from germline, CDR1 is MNHNS and CDR2 is SASEGT. CDR3 length equals 16 residues. Written as DNA, the CDR3 is TGTGCCAGCAGTGAATGGGAGTTAATAGCAAGACAGCCCCAGCATTTT. Encoded protein: CASSEWELIARQPQHF.

J is TRBJ1-1 and V is TRBV5-1, with a possible D match to TRBD1 (5 bases). Germline V lookup: CDR1 SGHRS, CDR2 YFSETQ. CDR3 length: 13 amino acids. The V end lost 0 bases, the J end lost 4 bases, and 7 bases lay between the germline ends. The CDR3 here is CASSLGGATEAFF. CDR3 sequence (DNA): TGCGCCAGCAGCTTGGGTGGGGCCACTGAAGCTTTCTTT.

The chain employs TRBV19 and TRBJ1-4; the match to TRBD1 covers 10 bases. Germline trimming cut 6 bases from V and 7 bases from J; bases unmatched to any gene: 11. CDR1 and CDR2 from the germline V gene are LNHDA and SQIVND (reference sequence). The CDR3 sequence is 16 residues long. The DNA for the CDR3 is TGTGCCAGTAGGATACTTCCGGGACAGGGGACTGAAAAACTGTTTTTT. Its protein is CASRILPGQGTEKLFF.

CDR3: CASPDAGVGYTF. The CDR3 nucleotides read TGTGCCAGCCCAGACGCGGGGGTGGGCTACACCTTC. The V gene is TRBV6-1, the J gene TRBJ1-2; TRBD1 might be the D (5 bases). The CDR3 runs 12 residues. With 8 bases removed from V and 8 bases from J, the gap between germline ends came to 15 bases. Germline V gene data show CDR1 as MNHNS and CDR2 as SASEGT.

CDR3 protein: CASSDSVYQETQYF. CDR3 in DNA: TGTGCCAGCAGTGACTCAGTGTACCAAGAGACCCAGTACTTC. The V gene is TRBV2, the J gene TRBJ2-5; the D is unclear. Trimming removed 3 bases from V and 0 bases from J, with 8 bases in between. This CDR3 comprises 14 residues. Per germline, CDR1 SNHLY and CDR2 FYNNEI.

The chain has TRBV19 and TRBJ1-3, with 8 bases lining up with TRBD1. Germline CDR1 is LNHDA and CDR2 is SQIVND (reference sequence). The CDR3 runs to 18 residues. Trimming cost V 8 bases and J 5 bases; bases outside gene matches: 20. CDR3: CASYPRQGRGGERNTIYF. The CDR3 nucleotides read TGTGCCAGTTACCCAAGACAGGGGCGCGGAGGGGAAAGAAACACCATATATTTT.

The chain combines TRBV28 with TRBJ1-1; TRBD1 aligns across 7 bases. From germline, CDR1 is MDHEN and CDR2 SYDVKM. The CDR3 runs 14 residues. Germline trimming cut 6 bases from V and 6 bases from J; bases unmatched to any gene: 10. This chain's CDR3 is CASSPGTAKSEAFF. CDR3 nucleotides: TGTGCCAGCAGCCCTGGGACAGCTAAGTCTGAAGCTTTCTTT.

A note on this clone: At one of its ends the junction is not consistent with the germline gene, which may arise from a read error. The V call is TRBV28, the J call TRBJ2-3; 9 bases are shared with TRBD2. The CDR3 totals 12 residues. Germline-derived CDR1 and CDR2 are MDHEN and SYDVKM. The CDR3 sequence: CASSLRVAGAVF. The CDR3 bases are TGTGCCAGCAGTTTGAGGGTAGCGGGGGCTGTCTTT. The complete variable domain, with remaining parts taken from reference TRBV28 and TRBJ2-3, reads DVKVTQSSRYLVKRTGEKVFLECVQDMDHENMFWYRQDPGLGLRLIYFSYDVKMKEKGDIPEGYSVSREKKERFSLILESASTNQTSMYLCASSLRVAGAVFGPGTRLTVL.

In nucleotides, the CDR3 is TGTGCCAGCAGCTTATTGTCGGTGGCCTACGAGCAGTACTTC. It is translated as CASSLLSVAYEQYF. The gene calls are TRBV7-2 and TRBJ2-7; no definite D call. CDR1 is SGHTA and CDR2 is FQGNSA in the germline V gene. The CDR3 has 14 residues. V shed 2 bases and J shed 2 bases, with 10 bases lying between them. The full variable domain, completed using reference TRBV7-2 and TRBJ2-7, is GAGVSQSPSNKVTEKGKDVELRCDPISGHTALYWYRQSLGQGLEFLIYFQGNSAPDKSGLPSDRFSAERTGGSVSTLTIQRTQQEDSAVYLCASSLLSVAYEQYFGPGTRLTVT.

The V gene is TRBV7-9, the J gene TRBJ2-3, with D possibly TRBD2 on 5 matching bases. Germline CDR1 reads SEHNR; CDR2 reads FQNEAQ (reference sequence). With 1 base removed from V and 8 bases from J, the gap between germline ends came to 13 bases. This CDR3 comprises 14 residues. CDR3 loop: CASSLETIDGTQYF. CDR3 nucleotide sequence: TGTGCCAGCAGCTTAGAGACTATCGATGGTACGCAGTATTTT.

The chain joins TRBV30 to TRBJ1-1; weak D call: TRBD1 (5 bases). There are 14 residues in the CDR3. CDR1 is GTSNPN and CDR2 is SVGIG in the germline V gene (reference sequence). V was pared by 5 bases and J by 0 bases, with 13 bases between. The CDR3 here is CAWGSGIMNTEAFF. The CDR3 nucleotides read TGTGCCTGGGGATCAGGGATCATGAACACTGAAGCTTTCTTT.

This chain connects TRBV29-1 to TRBJ2-5; TRBD1 is a possible D gene (6 bases). Trimming stripped 7 bases from V and 1 base from J, with 10 bases between. The germline V gene has CDR1 SQVTM and CDR2 ANQGSEA. This CDR3 is built from 12 residues. The DNA of the CDR3 is TGCAGCGGGGTGACAGGCCAAGAGACCCAGTACTTC. Its translation: CSGVTGQETQYF.

The rearrangement joins TRBV6-1 to TRBJ1-6; no clear D. V was cut by 5 bases and J by 2 bases, with 7 bases left in between. This CDR3 is built from 14 residues. CDR1 is MNHNS, CDR2 SASEGT, per germline. CDR3 region: CASSKEAYNSPLHF. The CDR3 region has the DNA TGTGCCAGCAGTAAGGAGGCCTATAATTCACCCCTCCACTTT.

The chain carries TRBV5-1 and TRBJ1-2, with a tentative D call TRBD1 (6 bases). The CDR3 length is 16 residues. V was clipped by 4 bases and J by 0 bases, with 16 bases between them. CDR1 SGHRS and CDR2 YFSETQ come from the germline V gene. In DNA form, the CDR3 reads TGCGCCAGCAGCAGGATAGGGGACATAACTAACTATGGCTACACCTTC. It yields the protein CASSRIGDITNYGYTF.

The chain joins TRBV5-4 to TRBJ2-7, with 9 nucleotides matching TRBD1. This CDR3 region has 16 residues. V was pared by 3 bases and J by 5 bases, with 12 bases of the junction left unmatched. Germline V gene sequence: CDR1 SGHNT, CDR2 YYREEE (reference sequence). CDR3 DNA sequence: TGTGCCAGCAGCTCGCGACCCGGGACAGGGCCCCACGAGCAGTACTTC. It is translated as CASSSRPGTGPHEQYF. The full variable domain, its missing parts supplied by reference TRBV5-4 and TRBJ2-7, is ETGVTQSPTHLIKTRGQQVTLRCSSQSGHNTVSWYQQALGQGPQFIFQYYREEENGRGNFPPRFSGLQFPNYSSELNVNALELDDSALYLCASSSRPGTGPHEQYFGPGTRLTVT.

To note about this clone: The junction shows a germline mismatch at one end, possibly a read error. The chain is built from TRBV30 and TRBJ1-2; 7 nucleotides match TRBD1. Germline CDR1 and CDR2: GTSNPN and SVGIG (reference sequence). CDR3 length: 14 amino acids. CDR3 sequence (DNA): TGTGCCTGGAGTGCCGGGACAGCTAAATATGGCTACACCTTC. This codes for CAWSAGTAKYGYTF.

The V and J genes are TRBV7-2 and TRBJ1-5; D is possibly TRBD1 (6 bases). The CDR3 length is 15 residues. V was shortened by 2 bases and J by 0 bases, with 8 bases between the two germline ends. Per the germline V gene, CDR1 is SGHTA and CDR2 is FQGNSA. CDR3 in DNA: TGTGCCAGCAGCTTAAGGACAGTTAGCAATCAGCCCCAGCATTTT. Protein product: CASSLRTVSNQPQHF.

This chain connects TRBV5-1 to TRBJ2-1; 13 bases line up with TRBD2. CDR3 length: 16 amino acids. V lost 0 bases, J lost 9 bases, and 6 bases stayed unmatched. Germline V gene data show CDR1 as SGHRS and CDR2 as YFSETQ. CDR3 loop: CASSLGTSGSDVEQFF. The CDR3 nucleotides read TGCGCCAGCAGCTTGGGGACTAGCGGGAGTGATGTTGAGCAGTTCTTC.

V and J are TRBV4-2 and TRBJ2-3, with 13 bases aligning to TRBD2. The J segment lost 1 base and the V segment lost 1 base, leaving 8 bases of the junction unmatched. The CDR3 totals 19 residues. The V gene's germline CDR1 is LGHNA and CDR2 YNFKEQ. The CDR3 nucleotides are TGTGCCAGCAGCCAAGGCGGGACTAGCGGGATGAGAGGCACAGATACGCAGTATTTT. It translates to CASSQGGTSGMRGTDTQYF.

V usage is TRBV30 and J usage is TRBJ2-7, with TRBD1 identical over 11 bases. In germline, CDR1 is GTSNPN, CDR2 SVGIG (reference sequence). CDR3 size: 16 residues. The ends lost 3 bases at V and 4 bases at J; junction bases unmatched: 11. This CDR3 is CAWREPGQGGRYEQYF. The DNA for the CDR3 is TGTGCCTGGAGGGAACCGGGACAGGGGGGAAGGTACGAGCAGTACTTC.

V and J are TRBV30 and TRBJ2-5; 12 positions agree with TRBD2. With V trimmed by 2 bases and J by 5 bases, 9 bases remained unmatched. Germline V CDR1 and CDR2: GTSNPN, SVGIG (reference sequence). The CDR3 sequence is 16 residues long. The CDR3 region has the DNA TGTGCCTGGAGTAGTCTAGCGGGAGGGCCGGAGGAGACCCAGTACTTC. Residues: CAWSSLAGGPEETQYF.

The V call is TRBV29-1, the J call TRBJ1-1; D gene uncertain. Trimming took off 4 bases at V and 1 base at J, with 7 bases between the two ends. This CDR3 region has 12 residues. From germline, CDR1 is SQVTM and CDR2 ANQGSEA. The CDR3 nucleotides read TGCAGCGTTGTCGCAGGGAACACTGAAGCTTTCTTT. Its protein product is CSVVAGNTEAFF.

The chain employs TRBV7-9 and TRBJ2-7; 8 nucleotides line up with TRBD1. With V trimmed by 5 bases and J by 4 bases, 7 bases remained unmatched. Per germline, CDR1 SEHNR and CDR2 FQNEAQ (reference sequence). CDR3 length: 14 amino acids. The CDR3 here is CASSRDRGMYEQYF. The CDR3 bases are TGTGCCAGCAGCCGAGACAGGGGAATGTACGAGCAGTACTTC.

Here the CDR3 reads CASSQGQDSYEQYF. The CDR3 DNA sequence: TGTGCCAGCTCACAGGGACAGGACTCCTACGAGCAGTACTTC. This chain uses TRBV18 with TRBJ2-7; 8 bases are a match to TRBD1. Losses at the gene ends were 4 bases for V and 0 bases for J; bases not matched to a gene: 2. The length of the CDR3 is 14 residues. The V gene's germline CDR1 is KGHSH and CDR2 LQKENI.

The V gene is TRBV7-8, the J gene TRBJ2-4; 7 bases are shared with TRBD2. The J segment lost 7 bases and the V segment lost 1 base, leaving 7 bases of the junction unmatched. Per the germline V gene, CDR1 is SGHVS and CDR2 is FQNEAQ. This CDR3 has 15 amino acids. Here the CDR3 reads CASSLGPLAVNIQYF. CDR3 nucleotides: TGTGCCAGCAGCTTAGGCCCTCTAGCGGTTAACATTCAGTACTTC. Based on the CDR3 plus reference TRBV7-8 and TRBJ2-4, the full variable domain is GAGVSQSPRYKVAKRGQDVALRCDPISGHVSLFWYQQALGQGPEFLTYFQNEAQLDKSGLPSDRFFAERPEGSVSTLKIQRTQQEDSAVYLCASSLGPLAVNIQYFGAGTRLSVL.

The chain combines TRBV30 with TRBJ2-5; D uncertain. V was cut by 2 bases and J by 10 bases, with 11 bases left in between. The germline gives CDR1 GTSNPN, CDR2 SVGIG (reference sequence). The CDR3 consists of 11 residues. The CDR3 is CAWSLGADQYF. CDR3 DNA: TGTGCCTGGAGTTTAGGAGCCGACCAGTACTTC.

V gene TRBV29-1 combines with J gene TRBJ2-7, with D possibly matching TRBD2 (7 bases). Germline V gene data show CDR1 as SQVTM and CDR2 as ANQGSEA. V lost 6 bases, J lost 3 bases, and 24 bases lay in between. This CDR3 region has 16 residues. The CDR3 sequence is CSVQLFTGRALYEQYF. CDR3 sequence (DNA): TGCAGCGTCCAGCTGTTTACAGGGAGGGCCCTCTACGAGCAGTACTTC.

The rearrangement joins TRBV2 to TRBJ2-7, with 12 bases fitting TRBD2. Trimming took 4 bases from V and 5 from J; bases not matched to a gene: 9. Germline V gene sequence: CDR1 SNHLY, CDR2 FYNNEI. This CDR3 spans 16 amino acids. The CDR3 nucleotides read TGTGCCAGCAGTGGGCCCCTAGCGGGAGGGCCGGACGAGCAGTACTTC. This sequence encodes CASSGPLAGGPDEQYF.